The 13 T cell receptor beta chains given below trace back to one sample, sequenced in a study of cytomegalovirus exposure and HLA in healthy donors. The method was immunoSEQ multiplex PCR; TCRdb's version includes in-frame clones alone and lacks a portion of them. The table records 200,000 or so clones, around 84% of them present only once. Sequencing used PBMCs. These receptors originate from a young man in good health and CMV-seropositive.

The CDR3 DNA reads as TGTGCCAGCAGACTGGACAGGGGGAATCCTGGCTACACCTTC. It specifies CASRLDRGNPGYTF. The chain links TRBV7-2 to TRBJ1-2; TRBD1 agrees at 10 bases. CDR3 length: 14 amino acids. With 6 bases clipped from V and 7 bases from J, the junction kept 8 bases outside the gene matches. Germline CDR1 SGHTA, CDR2 FQGNSA.

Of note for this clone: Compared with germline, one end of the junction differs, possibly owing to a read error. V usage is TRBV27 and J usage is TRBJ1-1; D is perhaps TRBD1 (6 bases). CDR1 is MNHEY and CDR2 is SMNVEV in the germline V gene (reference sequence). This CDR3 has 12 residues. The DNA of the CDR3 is TGTGCCAGCCTTAAGGGGGAAAGCGTTCTGGTCTTT. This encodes CASLKGESVLVF.

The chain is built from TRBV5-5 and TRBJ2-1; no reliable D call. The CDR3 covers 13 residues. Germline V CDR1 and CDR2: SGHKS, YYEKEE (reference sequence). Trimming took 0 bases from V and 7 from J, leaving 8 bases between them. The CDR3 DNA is TGTGCCAGCAGCTTGGTCCCAGCGAATGAGCAGTTCTTC. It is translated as CASSLVPANEQFF.

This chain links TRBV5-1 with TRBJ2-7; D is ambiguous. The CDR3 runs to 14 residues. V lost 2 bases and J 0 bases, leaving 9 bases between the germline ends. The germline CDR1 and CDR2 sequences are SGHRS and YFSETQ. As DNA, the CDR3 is TGCGCCAGCAGCTTTACAGTGAACTCCTACGAGCAGTACTTC. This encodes CASSFTVNSYEQYF.

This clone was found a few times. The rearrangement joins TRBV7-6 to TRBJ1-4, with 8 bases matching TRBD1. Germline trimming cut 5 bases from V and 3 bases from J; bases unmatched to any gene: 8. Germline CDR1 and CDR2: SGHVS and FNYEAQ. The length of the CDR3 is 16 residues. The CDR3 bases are TGTGCCAGCAGCCCGATCCCGGACAGGGCTAATGAAAAACTGTTTTTT. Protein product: CASSPIPDRANEKLFF. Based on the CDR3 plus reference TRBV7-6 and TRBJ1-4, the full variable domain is GAGVSQSPRYKVTKRGQDVALRCDPISGHVSLYWYRQALGQGPEFLTYFNYEAQQDKSGLPNDRFSAERPEGSISTLTIQRTEQRDSAMYRCASSPIPDRANEKLFFGSGTQLSVL.

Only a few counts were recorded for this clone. CDR3 sequence reads: CASSVRQESEAFF. CDR3 coding DNA: TGTGCCAGTAGTGTGCGACAGGAAAGTGAAGCTTTCTTT. The J gene is TRBJ1-1, the V gene TRBV19; D might be TRBD1 (6 bases). The CDR3 has 13 amino acids. Between the trimmed V and J ends, which lost 5 bases and 7 bases, there was a span of 14 bases. CDR1 and CDR2 (germline): LNHDA, SQIVND (reference sequence).

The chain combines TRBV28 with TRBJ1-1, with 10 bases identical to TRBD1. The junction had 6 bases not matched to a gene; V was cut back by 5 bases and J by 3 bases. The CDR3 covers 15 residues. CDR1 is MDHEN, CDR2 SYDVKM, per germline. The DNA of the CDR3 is TGTGCCAGCAGTCAATGGACAGGGGGATACACTGAAGCTTTCTTT. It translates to CASSQWTGGYTEAFF.

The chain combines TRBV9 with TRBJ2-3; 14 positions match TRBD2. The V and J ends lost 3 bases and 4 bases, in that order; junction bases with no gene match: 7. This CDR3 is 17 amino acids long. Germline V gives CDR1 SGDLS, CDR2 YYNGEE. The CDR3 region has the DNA TGTGCCAGCAGCGGGACTGGACTAGCGGGAGGCCCAGATACGCAGTATTTT. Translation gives CASSGTGLAGGPDTQYF. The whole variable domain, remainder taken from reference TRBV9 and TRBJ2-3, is DSGVTQTPKHLITATGQRVTLRCSPRSGDLSVYWYQQSLDQGLQFLIQYYNGEERAKGNILERFSAQQFPDLHSELNLSSLELGDSALYFCASSGTGLAGGPDTQYFGPGTRLTVL.

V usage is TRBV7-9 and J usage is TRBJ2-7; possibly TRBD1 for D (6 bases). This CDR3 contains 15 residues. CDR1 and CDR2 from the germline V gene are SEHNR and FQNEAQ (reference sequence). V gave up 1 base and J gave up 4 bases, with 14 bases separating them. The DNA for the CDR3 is TGTGCCAGCAGCTTAGAGAGGGGACAACGATACGAGCAGTACTTC. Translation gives CASSLERGQRYEQYF.

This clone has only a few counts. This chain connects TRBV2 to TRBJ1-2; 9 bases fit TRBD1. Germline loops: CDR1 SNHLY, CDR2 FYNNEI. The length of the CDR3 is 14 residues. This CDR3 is CVAPGQGNVDGYTF. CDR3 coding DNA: TGTGTCGCCCCGGGACAGGGTAATGTGGATGGCTACACCTTC.

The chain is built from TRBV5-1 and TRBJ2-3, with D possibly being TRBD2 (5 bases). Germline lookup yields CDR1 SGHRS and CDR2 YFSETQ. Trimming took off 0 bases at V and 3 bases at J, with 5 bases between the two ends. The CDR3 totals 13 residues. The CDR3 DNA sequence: TGCGCCAGCAGCTTGGGGGAGACAGATACGCAGTATTTT. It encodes CASSLGETDTQYF.

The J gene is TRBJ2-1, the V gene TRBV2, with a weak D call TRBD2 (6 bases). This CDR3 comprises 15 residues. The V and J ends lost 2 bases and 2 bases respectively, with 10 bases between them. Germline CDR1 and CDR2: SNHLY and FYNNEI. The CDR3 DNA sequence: TGTGCCAGCAGTGAACGGGAGATCACCTACAATGAGCAGTTCTTC. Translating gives CASSEREITYNEQFF.

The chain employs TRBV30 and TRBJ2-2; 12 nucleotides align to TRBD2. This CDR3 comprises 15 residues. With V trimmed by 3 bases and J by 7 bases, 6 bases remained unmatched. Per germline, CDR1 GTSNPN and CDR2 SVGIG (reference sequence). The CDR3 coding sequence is TGTGCCTGGAGAATGACTAGCGGGGGCCTCGGGGAGCTGTTTTTT. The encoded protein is CAWRMTSGGLGELFF.